Described below is a single T cell receptor (beta chain) sequence and its context. The sample holds one count of this clone. It has no known antigen specificity. No base quality values were provided; no much bigger clone lies one nucleotide off. The study profiled bulk TCR beta-chain repertoires in matched peripheral blood, tumor and adjacent normal breast tissue taken from fewer than 20 patients with early-stage breast cancer. Before surgery, about 5-10 mL of whole blood was collected in EDTA tubes and processed within 2 hours. Peripheral blood mononuclear cells were isolated by Ficoll-Paque centrifugation in SepMate-50 tubes. PBMCs were cryopreserved in roughly 90% FBS with about 10% DMSO in aliquots of about 1.7 to 4.5 million cells and stored in liquid nitrogen. The Qiagen AllPrep DNA/RNA Mini kit was used for genomic DNA extraction. This sample was taken from a study of early stage breast cancer tumors (TCRdb year 2017). A note on the overall study: Of the approximately 15 invasive breast tumors, about a dozen were found to be estrogen receptor-positive, progesterone receptor-positive and HER2-negative. About 65% of the 12 ER+/PR+/HER2- tumors were invasive ductal carcinomas, while the other four were invasive lobular carcinomas. On average, each sample had around 10-fold read coverage. A total of 2 million to 3 million templates, representing around 1.2 million unique clonotypes, were detected across all samples. The paper's findings and limits, for the study overall: Compared with adjacent normal breast tissue, tumors had higher clonality and about 2.5-fold greater T cell density. Enriched TCRB sequences shared across patients were found to be mostly commonly generated sequences that were unlikely to play an important role in the tumor microenvironment. Analysis by tumor subtype was prevented by the small cohort size. Sequencing bulk genomic DNA from unsorted cells could not capture chain pairing or functional markers like CD4, CD8 and FOXP3. Greater similarity was observed between blood and normal breast repertoires than between blood and tumor repertoires, and tumor was distinguished from normal in most of the 16 patients when each tissue was compared with blood.

CDR1 and CDR2 are read off the germline V gene as SGDLS and YYNGEE. The CDR3 goes from the cysteine to the phenylalanine over 18 residues. Here the CDR3 DNA is all that survives: 54 bases in frame from base 1. The junction shows trimming of 3 bases on V and 0 bases on J, and the gene matches do not reach 11 bases of it. Two independent genomic DNA replicates were amplified for each sample, with approximately 0.5 ug used for blood and 1.5 ug for tumor or normal breast. Following the manufacturer's instructions, the ImmunoSeq Intro kit was used to carry out TCRB sequencing on genomic DNA. The multiplex PCR ran for 30 to 35 cycles using proprietary primers and spike-in control sequences for absolute quantification. Single-end 150-bp reads were used to sequence an 87-bp fragment covering the CDR3 and the flanking V and J genes. Seven samples, each with two replicates, were multiplexed per lane of an Illumina MiSeq using version 3.0 chemistry. As for the authors' bioinformatics: Raw data were processed by the vendor's proprietary pipeline, with both replicates merged into one result per sample. To define clonotypes, the study grouped productive rearrangements that shared the V-gene family, CDR3 amino acid sequence and J-gene segment. Clonality was calculated as 1 minus the normalized Shannon entropy (Pielou evenness) of TCRB abundances. T cell density was estimated by dividing total templates by the number of input cells inferred from the DNA input amount. Recon, run with its default parameters, was used to estimate overall repertoire diversity and clonality. Clonotypes with over 0.1% abundance in tumor and at least 32-fold higher abundance in tumor than in normal breast were defined as tumor-enriched. The table was pulled from immuneACCESS by TCRdb, which kept in-frame rearrangements only. Such tables lose some clones; where checked, under half of the loss comes from unresolved V genes, and the rest has no known cause. V and J calls and clone size are copied from that table; D and trimming were computed from the DNA. Here the sample has around 28,000 clones; roughly two thirds occur a single time. The biggest ten clones account for roughly a third of the sample.

The sample was blood. Recombination joined TRBV9 with TRBJ2-7; TRBD2 fits 11 bases in the junction. This sequence was found in a person aged 45-60 years with breast cancer. The CDR3 reads as follows: CASSAHSTGTSGSYEQYF. The DNA sequence follows: TGTGCCAGCAGCGCCCACTCTACCGGGACTAGCGGCTCCTACGAGCAGTACTTC.